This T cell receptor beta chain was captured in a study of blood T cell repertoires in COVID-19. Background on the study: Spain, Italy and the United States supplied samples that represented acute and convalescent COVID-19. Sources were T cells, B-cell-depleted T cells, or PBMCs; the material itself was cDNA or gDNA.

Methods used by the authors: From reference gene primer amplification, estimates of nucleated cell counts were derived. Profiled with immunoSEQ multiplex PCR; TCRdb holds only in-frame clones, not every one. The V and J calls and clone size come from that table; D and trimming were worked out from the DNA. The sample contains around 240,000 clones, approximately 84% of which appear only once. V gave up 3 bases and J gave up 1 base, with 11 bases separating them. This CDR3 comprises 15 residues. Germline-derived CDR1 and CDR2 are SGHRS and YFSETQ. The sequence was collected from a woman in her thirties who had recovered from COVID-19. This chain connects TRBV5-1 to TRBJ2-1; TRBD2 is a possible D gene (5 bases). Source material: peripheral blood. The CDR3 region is CASSSSTGSYNEQFF. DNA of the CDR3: TGCGCCAGCAGCTCATCGACGGGATCCTACAATGAGCAGTTCTTC.